This T cell receptor beta chain was captured in a study of PD-1 blockade in classical Hodgkin lymphoma. Whole-study findings and limits: Complete responders' baseline diversity resembled that of newly diagnosed patients. Compared with baseline, CD4+ but not CD8+ TCR diversity had risen significantly by C4D1. Possible causes of repertoire differences, disease activity or prior therapy, remain undefined.

The assay was immunoSEQ multiplex PCR, and TCRdb's table has in-frame clones only and misses some. The sample carries 20,000 or so clones, about 81% recorded once. Regarding this clone: The antigen remains unidentified.

Looked up from germline, CDR1 is LGHNA and CDR2 is YNFKEQ. After removal of 5 bases from V and 1 base from J, the junction contained 5 bases not matched to a gene. The CDR3 is 15 residues long. The sample's time point: cycle 4 day 1 (C4D1), after 5 to 7 weeks of nivolumab. Each of the patients experienced relapse following autologous stem cell transplantation, and their brentuximab vedotin exposure differed. Under best response, outcomes were complete response, partial response or progressive disease. This TCR was recovered from a human donor with classical Hodgkin lymphoma. The rearrangement joins TRBV4-2 to TRBJ1-1; TRBD1 matches 9 bases. Source: peripheral blood mononuclear cells (PBMCs), taken before the fourth cycle of nivolumab. The CDR3 protein is CASSSTGQGNTEAFF. Here the CDR3 DNA reads TGTGCCAGCAGCTCCACGGGACAGGGGAACACTGAAGCTTTCTTT.